The T cell receptor beta chain described here comes from a study of T cells in Graves' hyperthyroidism and ophthalmopathy. Study background: Peripheral blood was collected at initial diagnosis, before any treatment.

Study-wide results and limits: The majority of expanded thyroid clonotypes above 0.001 also appeared in blood. In simple terms, a model built on 13 V-J features told ophthalmopathy apart from stable hyperthyroidism.

The TCR beta CDR3 regions underwent amplification using RNA transcripts as the source. HTBI primers were the set used in a first-round RT-PCR of the TCR CDR3. A single record per CDR3 protein comes from TCRdb applying MiXCR to the multiplex PCR reads. The repertoire holds around 180,000 distinct CDR3 sequences, with approximately 15% as singletons. This clonotype was detected many times. Its target is not known. The patients, who ranged from 18 to 65 in age, presented with newly diagnosed hyperthyroidism lasting under 2 months. The sequenced sample consisted of blood. The TCR sequence derives from a woman aged 50 to 60 with Graves' hyperthyroidism.

CDR3 in amino acids: CASSLDPGQNLHYGYTF. The CDR3 bases are TGTGCCAGCAGCTTAGACCCGGGACAGAACCTTCACTATGGCTACACCTTC. The rearrangement links TRBV7-2 to TRBJ1-2; 7 bases align to TRBD1. Germline V CDR1 and CDR2: SGHTA, FQGNSA. The CDR3 has 17 amino acids. The ends lost 1 base at V and 3 bases at J; junction bases unmatched: 11.